These 4 T cell receptor beta chains were sequenced from one sample in a study of blood T cell repertoires in COVID-19. The table came from immunoSEQ multiplex PCR; TCRdb's copy has only in-frame clones and leaves some out. The sample lists some 200,000 clones, 85% to 90% occurring once. The sequencing input was peripheral blood. The origin of the receptors is a man aged 35 to 55 with active or convalescent COVID-19.

Here the CDR3 DNA reads TGTGCCAGCAGCCAACCGCAGTCAACTAATGAAAAACTGTTTTTT. Amino acid sequence: CASSQPQSTNEKLFF. The V and J genes are TRBV3-1 (or the pseudogene TRBV3-2) and TRBJ1-4; D gene uncertain. There are 15 residues in the CDR3. Deletions cut 2 bases from V and 0 bases from J, with 7 bases between. From germline, CDR1 is LGHDT and CDR2 YNNKEL (reference sequence).

The CDR3 coding sequence is TGTGCCAGCAGCCCCAGGACAGGAAAAGAGACCCAGTACTTC. It codes for CASSPRTGKETQYF. V usage is TRBV27 and J usage is TRBJ2-5; the match to TRBD1 covers 7 bases. Germline CDR1 is MNHEY and CDR2 is SMNVEV (reference sequence). The CDR3 spans 14 residues. The J segment lost 3 bases and the V segment lost 6 bases, leaving 7 bases of the junction unmatched.

The DNA for the CDR3 is TGCGCCAGCAGCTTGGTGGGCCTAGCGGGAGGGAATGAGCAGTTCTTC. Translating it yields CASSLVGLAGGNEQFF. The chain couples TRBV5-1 to TRBJ2-1; 12 bases agree with TRBD2. After removal of 0 bases from V and 7 bases from J, the junction contained 5 bases not matched to a gene. The CDR3 length is 16 residues. Germline V lookup: CDR1 SGHRS, CDR2 YFSETQ.

This rearrangement joins TRBV15 to TRBJ2-6; no clear D. The CDR3 is 17 amino acids. The V and J ends lost 5 bases and 5 bases respectively, with 19 bases between them. Looked up from germline, CDR1 is LNHNV and CDR2 is YYDKDF (reference sequence). The DNA of the CDR3 is TGTGCCACCAGCCCCCGAGTAAGGCAGGCTAGGGCCAACGTCCTGACTTTC. Its protein product is CATSPRVRQARANVLTF.